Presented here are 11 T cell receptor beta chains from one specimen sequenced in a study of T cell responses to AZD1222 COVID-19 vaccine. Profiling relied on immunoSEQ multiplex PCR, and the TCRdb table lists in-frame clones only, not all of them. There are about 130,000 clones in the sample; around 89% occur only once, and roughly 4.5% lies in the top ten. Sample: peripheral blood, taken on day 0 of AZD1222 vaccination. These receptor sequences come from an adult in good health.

The CDR3 nucleotides are TGCGCCAGCAGCCAAGAAGCGGGGGGGCGTGGTGAGCAGTTCTTC. Translating gives CASSQEAGGRGEQFF. The chain combines TRBV4-3 with TRBJ2-1, with 10 positions matching TRBD2. The CDR3 is made up of 15 amino acids. Looked up from germline, CDR1 is LGHNA and CDR2 is YSLEER. V shed 0 bases, J shed 9 bases, and the junction held 5 bases outside the gene matches.

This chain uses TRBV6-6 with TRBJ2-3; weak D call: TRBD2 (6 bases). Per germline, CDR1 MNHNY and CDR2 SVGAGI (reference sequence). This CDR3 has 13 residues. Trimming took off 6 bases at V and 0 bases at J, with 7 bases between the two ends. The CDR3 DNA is TGTGCCAGCAGGGGACTTAGCACAGATACGCAGTATTTT. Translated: CASRGLSTDTQYF.

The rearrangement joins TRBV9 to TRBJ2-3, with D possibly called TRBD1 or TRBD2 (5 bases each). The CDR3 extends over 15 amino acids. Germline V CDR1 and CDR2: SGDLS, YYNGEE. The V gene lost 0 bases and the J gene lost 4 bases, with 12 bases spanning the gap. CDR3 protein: CASSVGGISADTQYF. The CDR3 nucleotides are TGTGCCAGCAGCGTAGGGGGGATCAGCGCAGATACGCAGTATTTT.

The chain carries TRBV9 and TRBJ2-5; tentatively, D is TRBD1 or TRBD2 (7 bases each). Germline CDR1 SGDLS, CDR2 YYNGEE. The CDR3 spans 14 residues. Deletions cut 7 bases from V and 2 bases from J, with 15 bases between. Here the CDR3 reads CASAGGAIQETQYF. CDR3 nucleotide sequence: TGTGCCAGCGCAGGGGGGGCCATACAAGAGACCCAGTACTTC.

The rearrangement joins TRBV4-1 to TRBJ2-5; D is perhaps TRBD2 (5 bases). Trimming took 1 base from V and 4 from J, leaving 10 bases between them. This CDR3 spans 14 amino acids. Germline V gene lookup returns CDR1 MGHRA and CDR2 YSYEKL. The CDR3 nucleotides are TGCGCCAGCAGCCAAGCGGGGAGTCGAGAGACCCAGTACTTC. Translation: CASSQAGSRETQYF.

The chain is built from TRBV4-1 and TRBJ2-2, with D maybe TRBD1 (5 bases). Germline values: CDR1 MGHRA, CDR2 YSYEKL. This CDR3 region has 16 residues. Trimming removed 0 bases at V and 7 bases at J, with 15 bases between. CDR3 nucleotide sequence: TGCGCCAGCAGCCAAGATCGGCAGGGTTTTGGCGGGGAGCTGTTTTTT. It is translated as CASSQDRQGFGGELFF.

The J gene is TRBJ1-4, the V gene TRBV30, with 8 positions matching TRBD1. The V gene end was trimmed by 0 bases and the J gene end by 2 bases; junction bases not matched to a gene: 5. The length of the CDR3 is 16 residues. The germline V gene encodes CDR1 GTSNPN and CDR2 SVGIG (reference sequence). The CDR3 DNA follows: TGTGCCTGGAGTGTAGGGCAGGGGGCGACTAATGAAAAACTGTTTTTT. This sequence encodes CAWSVGQGATNEKLFF.

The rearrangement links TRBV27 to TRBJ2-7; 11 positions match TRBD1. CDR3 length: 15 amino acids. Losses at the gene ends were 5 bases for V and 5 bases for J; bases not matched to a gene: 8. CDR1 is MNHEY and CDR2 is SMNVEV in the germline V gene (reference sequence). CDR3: CASSPYRGQGDEQYF. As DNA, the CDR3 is TGTGCCAGCAGTCCCTACCGGGGACAGGGGGACGAGCAGTACTTC.

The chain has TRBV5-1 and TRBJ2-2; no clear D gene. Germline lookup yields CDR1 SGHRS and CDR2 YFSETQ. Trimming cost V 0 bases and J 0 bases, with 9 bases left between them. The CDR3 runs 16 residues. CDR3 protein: CASSLASGANTGELFF. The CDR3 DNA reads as TGCGCCAGCAGCTTGGCATCTGGGGCGAACACCGGGGAGCTGTTTTTT.

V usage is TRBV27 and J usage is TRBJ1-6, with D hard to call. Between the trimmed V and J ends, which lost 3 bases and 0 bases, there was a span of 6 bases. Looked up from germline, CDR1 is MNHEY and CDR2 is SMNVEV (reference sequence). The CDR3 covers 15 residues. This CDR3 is CASSFRSSYNSPLHF. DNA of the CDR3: TGTGCCAGCAGTTTCAGGAGCTCCTATAATTCACCCCTCCACTTT.

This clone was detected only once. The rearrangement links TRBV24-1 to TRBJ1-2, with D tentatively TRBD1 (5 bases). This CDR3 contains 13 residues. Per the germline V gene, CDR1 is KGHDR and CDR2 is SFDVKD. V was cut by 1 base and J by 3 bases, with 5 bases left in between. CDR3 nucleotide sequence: TGTGCCACCAGTGATTTAGGGGACTATGGCTACACCTTC. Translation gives CATSDLGDYGYTF.